One and the same sample provided the 18 T cell receptor beta chains below, sequenced in a study of blood T cell repertoires in COVID-19. The repertoire was sequenced with immunoSEQ multiplex PCR; TCRdb's copy has only in-frame clones and lacks some. The sample records about 15,000 clones, about 83% being singletons. Material: peripheral blood. The receptors come from a middle-aged man with active or convalescent COVID-19.

Only a few counts were recorded for this clone. One junction end does not reproduce the germline sequence, and a read error may be involved. The rearrangement joins TRBV11-2 to TRBJ2-7, with D perhaps TRBD2 (6 bases). This CDR3 has 16 amino acids. The germline V gene encodes CDR1 SGHAT and CDR2 FQNNGV. CDR3 protein: CASSPRTTLTSDEQYF. CDR3 in DNA: TGTGCCAGCAGCCCGAGGACTACCCTAACCTCCGACGAGCAGTACTTC.

The V gene is TRBV19, the J gene TRBJ2-7; tentatively, D is TRBD1 (6 bases). V lost 0 bases and J 2 bases, leaving 11 bases between the germline ends. The CDR3 runs to 15 residues. Germline V lookup: CDR1 LNHDA, CDR2 SQIVND (reference sequence). CDR3 sequence: CASSIETGSAYEQYF. In nucleotides, the CDR3 is TGTGCCAGTAGTATAGAAACAGGGTCCGCCTACGAGCAGTACTTC.

The rearrangement links TRBV19 to TRBJ1-2, with TRBD1 as a possible D gene (5 bases). V was cut by 7 bases and J by 7 bases, with 13 bases left in between. Per the germline V gene, CDR1 is LNHDA and CDR2 is SQIVND (reference sequence). This CDR3 is built from 12 residues. The CDR3 bases are TGTGCCAGTACCGGGGGAGAGGGTGGCTACACCTTC. As protein: CASTGGEGGYTF.

The J gene is TRBJ2-1, the V gene TRBV11-3; the D gene is possibly TRBD2 (6 bases). CDR1 is SGHNT and CDR2 is YENEEA in the germline V gene. This CDR3 comprises 14 residues. Trimming left V 3 bases short and J 7 bases short, with 13 bases between. The CDR3 protein is CASSFPGTFNEQFF. The CDR3 nucleotides read TGTGCCAGCAGCTTCCCCGGGACTTTTAATGAGCAGTTCTTC.

This chain links TRBV2 with TRBJ2-5; TRBD2 aligns across 8 bases. The CDR3 runs to 14 residues. V shed 8 bases, J shed 4 bases, and the junction held 9 bases outside the gene matches. The germline gives CDR1 SNHLY, CDR2 FYNNEI. CDR3 residues: CASRRLANRETQYF. DNA for the CDR3: TGTGCCAGCCGACGACTAGCGAATCGAGAGACCCAGTACTTC.

The chain couples TRBV5-6 to TRBJ1-1, with 9 bases fitting TRBD1. Germline values: CDR1 SGHDT, CDR2 YYEEEE. The CDR3 is made up of 15 amino acids. V lost 0 bases to trimming and J lost 3 bases; unmatched junction nucleotides: 3. The CDR3 region is CASSLAGTGYTEAFF. The CDR3 DNA follows: TGTGCCAGCAGCTTGGCAGGGACAGGGTACACTGAAGCTTTCTTT.

The chain is built from TRBV7-8 and TRBJ2-3, with 7 positions matching TRBD2. Germline CDR1 SGHVS, CDR2 FQNEAQ. CDR3 length: 16 amino acids. The J segment lost 3 bases and the V segment lost 2 bases, leaving 8 bases of the junction unmatched. DNA for the CDR3: TGTGCCAGCAGCTTAAATGCGGGAGTTGTAACAGATACGCAGTATTTT. Protein: CASSLNAGVVTDTQYF.

The chain combines TRBV24-1 with TRBJ2-7; D not resolved. The CDR3 has 13 amino acids. Germline values: CDR1 KGHDR, CDR2 SFDVKD. V lost 3 bases and J lost 6, with 11 bases in between. CDR3 bases: TGTGCCACCAGTGATGGCTCGACGGGCGAGCAGTACTTC. Its translation: CATSDGSTGEQYF.

The chain joins TRBV27 to TRBJ1-5; the D gene is possibly TRBD1 (6 bases). CDR1 is MNHEY and CDR2 is SMNVEV in the germline V gene (reference sequence). The V end lost 4 bases, the J end lost 7 bases, and 11 bases lay between the germline ends. The CDR3 is made up of 13 amino acids. CDR3 sequence reads: CASSSRGRQPQHF. The CDR3, as DNA: TGTGCCAGCAGTTCCAGGGGTAGGCAGCCCCAGCATTTT.

This chain connects TRBV27 to TRBJ1-4, with 7 bases fitting TRBD1. The germline V gene has CDR1 MNHEY and CDR2 SMNVEV (reference sequence). Losses at the gene ends were 5 bases for V and 7 bases for J; bases not matched to a gene: 10. The CDR3 consists of 15 residues. In DNA, the CDR3 is TGTGCCAGCAGTCCCAGACAGGGATTAAGTGAAAAACTGTTTTTT. It yields the protein CASSPRQGLSEKLFF.

The chain employs TRBV9 and TRBJ2-5; D not certain. CDR1 and CDR2 (germline): SGDLS, YYNGEE. The CDR3 spans 15 residues. With 0 bases removed from V and 1 base from J, the gap between germline ends came to 10 bases. The CDR3 DNA reads as TGTGCCAGCAGCGTAGCTCAGGCCTCCCAAGAGACCCAGTACTTC. It is translated as CASSVAQASQETQYF.

This chain links TRBV7-2 with TRBJ2-3; 11 bases are a match to TRBD2. The V and J ends lost 3 bases and 4 bases, in that order; junction bases with no gene match: 6. CDR1 and CDR2 from the germline V gene are SGHTA and FQGNSA. CDR3 length equals 16 residues. CDR3 in DNA: TGTGCCAGCAGCTTCCTTAGCGGGGGGGCCTCAGATACGCAGTATTTT. It yields the protein CASSFLSGGASDTQYF.

The chain recombines TRBV9 with TRBJ2-1, with TRBD2 matching over 11 bases. Per the germline V gene, CDR1 is SGDLS and CDR2 is YYNGEE. This CDR3 is 14 amino acids long. V gave up 7 bases and J gave up 8 bases; unmatched junction bases: 8. DNA of the CDR3: TGTGCCAGCTGCACTAGCGGGGGAAGTCATGAGCAGTTCTTC. Its protein product is CASCTSGGSHEQFF.

This sequence joins TRBV6-5 and TRBJ2-7; perhaps TRBD2 as D (6 bases). The V end lost 10 bases, the J end lost 1 base, and 17 bases lay between the germline ends. The CDR3 is made up of 14 amino acids. Germline V gene data show CDR1 as MNHEY and CDR2 as SVGAGI. Here the CDR3 DNA reads TGTGCCACCCAACGCGGGACGAGATCCTACGAGCAGTACTTC. Translating gives CATQRGTRSYEQYF.

The chain is built from TRBV7-3 and TRBJ2-5; D possibly corresponds to TRBD1 (6 bases). The CDR3 covers 15 residues. Trimming took 1 base from V and 3 from J, leaving 12 bases between them. Germline CDR1 is SGHTA and CDR2 is FQGTGA. CDR3: CASSLNGQIKETQYF. The CDR3 nucleotides are TGTGCCAGCAGCTTAAACGGACAGATAAAAGAGACCCAGTACTTC.

This clone is classed as large. The DNA for the CDR3 is TGTGCCAGCAGGCTTACCCGGGGGGCTGGAGAGACCCAGTACTTC. Its protein product is CASRLTRGAGETQYF. The V call is TRBV7-8, the J call TRBJ2-5, with a weak D call TRBD2 (7 bases). V was shortened by 6 bases and J by 4 bases, with 18 bases between the two germline ends. This CDR3 region has 15 residues. CDR1 and CDR2 (germline): SGHVS, FQNEAQ.

The J gene is TRBJ1-1, the V gene TRBV7-9, with 7 bases identical to TRBD1. The CDR3 extends over 14 amino acids. V shed 2 bases, J shed 4 bases, and the junction held 4 bases outside the gene matches. Germline lookup yields CDR1 SEHNR and CDR2 FQNEAQ (reference sequence). For the CDR3, the DNA is TGTGCCAGCAGCTTATTCTCAGGGGGCACTGAAGCTTTCTTT. Translating it yields CASSLFSGGTEAFF.

The chain recombines TRBV7-9 with TRBJ2-7; TRBD2 matches at 7 bases. The CDR3 extends over 13 amino acids. Germline loops: CDR1 SEHNR, CDR2 FQNEAQ (reference sequence). V gave up 0 bases and J gave up 5 bases; unmatched junction bases: 1. The CDR3 is CASSLAGGNEQYF. The CDR3 coding sequence is TGTGCCAGCAGCTTAGCGGGGGGGAACGAGCAGTACTTC. Full variable domain (rest looked up from reference TRBV7-9 and TRBJ2-7): DTGVSQNPRHKITKRGQNVTFRCDPISEHNRLYWYRQTLGQGPEFLTYFQNEAQLEKSRLLSDRFSAERPKGSFSTLEIQRTEQGDSAMYLCASSLAGGNEQYFGPGTRLTVT.